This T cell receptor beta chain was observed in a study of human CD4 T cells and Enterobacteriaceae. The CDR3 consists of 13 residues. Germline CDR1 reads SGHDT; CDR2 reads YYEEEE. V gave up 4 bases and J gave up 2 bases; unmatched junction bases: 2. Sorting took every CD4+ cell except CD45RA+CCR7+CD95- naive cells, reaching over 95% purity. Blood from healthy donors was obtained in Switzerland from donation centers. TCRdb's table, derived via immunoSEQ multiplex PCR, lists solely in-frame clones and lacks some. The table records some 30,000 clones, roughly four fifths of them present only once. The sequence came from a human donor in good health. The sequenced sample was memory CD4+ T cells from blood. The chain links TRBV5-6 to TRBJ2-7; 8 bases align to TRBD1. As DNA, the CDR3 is TGTGCCAGCAGCCGGGGACAGGCCTACGAGCAGTACTTC. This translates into CASSRGQAYEQYF.